The 5 T cell receptor beta chains in this list originate from one sample, sequenced in a study of blood T cell repertoires in COVID-19 (dated by TCRdb to about 2020). Libraries were built with the immunoSEQ multiplex PCR assay. TCRdb limited this immuneACCESS table to in-frame rearrangements with V and J called. A share of clones is missing; checked studies link under half to unresolved V genes, and the rest is unexplained. For this sample the table gives approximately 210,000 clones, of which 70% to 90% were detected only once. Clones ranked in the top ten supply roughly 0.69% of the sample. Source material: peripheral blood. The origin of the receptors is a man aged 40-49 years with acute or convalescent COVID-19.

This clone was seen a single time. The J gene is TRBJ1-6, the V gene TRBV6-5; 7 bases map to TRBD1. Trimming cost V 2 bases and J 8 bases; bases outside gene matches: 6. Germline assignment: CDR1 MNHEY and CDR2 SVGAGI. The CDR3 length is 15 residues. CDR3 sequence: CASSYTTGTDSPLHF. Written as DNA, the CDR3 is TGTGCCAGCAGTTACACAACCGGGACAGATTCACCCCTCCACTTT.

This chain joins TRBV28 and TRBJ1-3, with D maybe TRBD1 (5 bases). This CDR3 is built from 15 residues. From germline, CDR1 is MDHEN and CDR2 SYDVKM. Trimming removed 3 bases from V and 0 bases from J, with 9 bases in between. CDR3 nucleotides: TGTGCCAGCAGTTTCTCAGGGTCCTCTGGAAACACCATATATTTT. Translating it yields CASSFSGSSGNTIYF.

The CDR3 spells CASRATDTQYF. In nucleotides, the CDR3 is TGTGCCAGCAGGGCCACAGATACGCAGTATTTT. The V call is TRBV28, the J call TRBJ2-3; D is unresolved. The length of the CDR3 is 11 residues. CDR1 and CDR2 (germline): MDHEN, SYDVKM. V was cut by 6 bases and J by 2 bases, with 3 bases left in between.

J is TRBJ1-3 and V is TRBV19; maybe TRBD1 (6 bases). V was cut by 1 base and J by 2 bases, with 9 bases left in between. Germline V gene data show CDR1 as LNHDA and CDR2 as SQIVND (reference sequence). CDR3 length: 15 residues. The CDR3, as DNA: TGTGCCAGTAGTATAGCCGGACAGCCTGGAAACACCATATATTTT. Amino acids: CASSIAGQPGNTIYF.

The J gene is TRBJ2-3, the V gene TRBV7-9, with D perhaps TRBD1 (6 bases). The germline V gene encodes CDR1 SEHNR and CDR2 FQNEAQ (reference sequence). The CDR3 has 14 amino acids. The V end was cut by 3 bases, the J end by 5 bases, with 12 bases between. The CDR3 DNA reads TGTGCCAGCAGCTTTTCAGGGGTCTTAGATACGCAGTATTTT. This sequence encodes CASSFSGVLDTQYF.